The 28 T cell receptor beta chains below all came from one sample that was sequenced in a study of blood T cell repertoires in COVID-19. Libraries were prepared by immunoSEQ multiplex PCR; TCRdb keeps only in-frame clonotypes and omits some of them. This table holds 60,000 to 85,000 clones, 91% found once. Sequencing input: peripheral blood. The receptors were sampled from a man in his forties with COVID-19, enrolled during active disease.

V and J are TRBV19 and TRBJ2-4; D gene ambiguous. Trimming took off 5 bases at V and 0 bases at J, with 17 bases between the two ends. This CDR3 has 17 amino acids. The germline gives CDR1 LNHDA, CDR2 SQIVND (reference sequence). CDR3 amino acids: CASSPLNNYLAKNIQYF. As DNA, the CDR3 is TGTGCCAGTAGTCCCCTCAACAATTATTTAGCCAAAAACATTCAGTACTTC.

This chain links TRBV3-1 (or the pseudogene TRBV3-2) with TRBJ1-6; 11 bases match TRBD1. Trimming at V came to 5 bases and at J to 8 bases, leaving 8 bases not matched to a gene. Germline lookup yields CDR1 LGHDT and CDR2 YNNKEL (reference sequence). The CDR3 is 16 amino acids. The CDR3 protein is CASSFAPGQGDSPLHF. DNA of the CDR3: TGTGCCAGCAGCTTTGCCCCGGGACAGGGGGATTCACCCCTCCACTTT.

The chain joins TRBV24-1 to TRBJ1-2; no reliable D call. This CDR3 spans 15 amino acids. In germline, CDR1 is KGHDR, CDR2 SFDVKD. V lost 5 bases and J 1 base, leaving 13 bases between the germline ends. The CDR3 nucleotides are TGTGCCACCAGTGCCGAAACCCCGGGTAACTATGGCTACACCTTC. It translates to CATSAETPGNYGYTF.

V usage is TRBV7-9 and J usage is TRBJ1-5; a possible D gene is TRBD1 (6 bases). Trimming removed 5 bases at V and 3 bases at J, with 14 bases between. CDR1 SEHNR and CDR2 FQNEAQ come from the germline V gene (reference sequence). The length of the CDR3 is 15 residues. The CDR3 here is CASSPGGRDNQPQHF. As DNA, the CDR3 is TGTGCCAGCAGCCCGGGGGGCAGGGACAATCAGCCCCAGCATTTT.

The chain links TRBV6-1 to TRBJ2-2, with D possibly being TRBD2 (6 bases). V was cut by 0 bases and J by 4 bases, with 9 bases left in between. CDR1 is MNHNS and CDR2 is SASEGT in the germline V gene. This CDR3 is built from 15 residues. The CDR3 region is CASSEAGGGTGELFF. The DNA for the CDR3 is TGTGCCAGCAGTGAAGCGGGGGGTGGCACCGGGGAGCTGTTTTTT.

This clone appeared a few times. The genes are TRBV6-4 and TRBJ2-1; 7 bases agree with TRBD1. V shed 0 bases and J 3 bases; nucleotides not matched to a gene: 2. The CDR3 is 15 amino acids. Germline values: CDR1 MRHNA, CDR2 SNTAGT. The CDR3 bases are TGTGCCAGCAGTGACTCGGCAGGGGGCTACAATGAGCAGTTCTTC. This sequence encodes CASSDSAGGYNEQFF.

The chain employs TRBV6-5 and TRBJ2-1; 7 nucleotides agree with TRBD1. After removal of 6 bases from V and 2 bases from J, the junction contained 7 bases not matched to a gene. Germline CDR1 is MNHEY and CDR2 is SVGAGI. The CDR3 contains 15 residues. The chain's CDR3 is CASRRTGVTYNEQFF. CDR3 nucleotides: TGTGCCAGCAGAAGGACAGGAGTAACCTACAATGAGCAGTTCTTC.

This clone was found once. The V and J genes are TRBV28 and TRBJ1-4, with D perhaps matching TRBD1 (5 bases). Germline V CDR1 and CDR2: MDHEN, SYDVKM. The CDR3 totals 12 residues. V lost 8 bases to trimming and J lost 8 bases, with 12 bases between them. CDR3 sequence reads: CASSIQGEKLFF. CDR3 DNA sequence: TGTGCCAGCTCCATTCAGGGCGAAAAACTGTTTTTT.

V gene TRBV5-1 combines with J gene TRBJ2-5; 9 bases are shared with TRBD2. The V and J ends lost 4 bases and 3 bases, in that order; junction bases with no gene match: 10. Germline V CDR1 and CDR2: SGHRS, YFSETQ. CDR3 size: 16 residues. The CDR3 spells CASSLLRGGAEETQYF. CDR3 coding DNA: TGCGCCAGCAGCCTCTTGCGCGGGGGGGCCGAAGAGACCCAGTACTTC.

The chain recombines TRBV5-1 with TRBJ2-7, with TRBD2 as a possible D gene (5 bases). The CDR3 runs 14 residues. The V end lost 4 bases, the J end lost 4 bases, and 15 bases lay between the germline ends. CDR1 and CDR2 from the germline V gene are SGHRS and YFSETQ. CDR3 in amino acids: CASSQTEGLYEQYF. The CDR3 DNA is TGCGCCAGCAGCCAGACCGAGGGCCTATACGAGCAGTACTTC.

The rearrangement links TRBV11-2 to TRBJ1-1; perhaps TRBD1 as D (6 bases). This CDR3 has 14 amino acids. Trimming stripped 0 bases from V and 7 bases from J, with 12 bases between. CDR1 and CDR2 from the germline V gene are SGHAT and FQNNGV. The CDR3 nucleotides are TGTGCCAGCAGCTTAGATACAGGGTCAAATGAAGCTTTCTTT. Its protein product is CASSLDTGSNEAFF.

V usage is TRBV11-2 and J usage is TRBJ2-2; D call uncertain. The CDR3 length is 12 residues. The germline V gene encodes CDR1 SGHAT and CDR2 FQNNGV. The V gene lost 6 bases and the J gene lost 6 bases, with 8 bases spanning the gap. As DNA, the CDR3 is TGTGCCAGCAGACAATCAGCCGGGGAGCTGTTTTTT. It is translated as CASRQSAGELFF.

The chain has TRBV4-2 and TRBJ1-1, with 10 bases fitting TRBD1. CDR1 is LGHNA and CDR2 is YNFKEQ in the germline V gene. This CDR3 is 14 amino acids long. V lost 1 base, J lost 6 bases, and 2 bases stayed unmatched. This CDR3 reads CASSQVGTGAEAFF. The CDR3 DNA reads TGTGCCAGCAGCCAAGTGGGGACAGGGGCTGAAGCTTTCTTT.

The V and J genes are TRBV11-2 and TRBJ1-4; unclear D gene. The CDR3 is made up of 14 amino acids. Trimming removed 1 base from V and 5 bases from J, with 8 bases in between. Germline assignment: CDR1 SGHAT and CDR2 FQNNGV. The CDR3 bases are TGTGCCAGCAGCTTAGTGGGCGGGAATGAAAAACTGTTTTTT. Encoded protein: CASSLVGGNEKLFF.

The V gene is TRBV3-1 (or the pseudogene TRBV3-2), the J gene TRBJ2-3; 7 bases fit TRBD2. After removal of 4 bases from V and 3 bases from J, the junction contained 4 bases not matched to a gene. The CDR3 covers 14 residues. CDR1 and CDR2 (germline): LGHDT, YNNKEL (reference sequence). DNA for the CDR3: TGTGCCAGCAGCCGTGGGACTACGACAGATACGCAGTATTTT. This sequence encodes CASSRGTTTDTQYF.

V usage is TRBV28 and J usage is TRBJ2-7; possible D gene TRBD1, 6 bases. The germline V gene encodes CDR1 MDHEN and CDR2 SYDVKM. Trimming removed 5 bases at V and 2 bases at J, with 13 bases between. This CDR3 comprises 14 residues. This CDR3 is CASSRTDYAYEQYF. The CDR3 nucleotides are TGTGCCAGCAGTCGGACAGATTACGCCTACGAGCAGTACTTC. The full variable domain, rest sourced from reference TRBV28 and TRBJ2-7, is DVKVTQSSRYLVKRTGEKVFLECVQDMDHENMFWYRQDPGLGLRLIYFSYDVKMKEKGDIPEGYSVSREKKERFSLILESASTNQTSMYLCASSRTDYAYEQYFGPGTRLTVT.

This sequence joins TRBV10-3 and TRBJ1-1; 9 nucleotides agree with TRBD1. Germline V gene lookup returns CDR1 ENHRY and CDR2 SYGVKD. The CDR3 is made up of 15 amino acids. The V gene end was trimmed by 6 bases and the J gene end by 1 base; junction bases not matched to a gene: 6. The CDR3 region has the DNA TGTGCCATCAGGGCCGGGACAGGGCCGAACACTGAAGCTTTCTTT. It translates to CAIRAGTGPNTEAFF.

The CDR3 bases are TGTGCCAGCAGCGACAGCATTTACAATCAGCCCCAGCATTTT. Residues: CASSDSIYNQPQHF. The chain is built from TRBV3-1 (or the pseudogene TRBV3-2) and TRBJ1-5; TRBD1 might be the D (5 bases). This CDR3 is built from 14 residues. Trimming shortened V by 5 bases and J by 3 bases, and 11 bases separated the two germline ends. The germline CDR1 and CDR2 sequences are LGHDT and YNNKEL (reference sequence).

CDR3 nucleotides: TGTGCCTGGGTTGGAGGGGTAGATACGCAGTATTTT. This codes for CAWVGGVDTQYF. The chain has TRBV30 and TRBJ2-3; weak D call: TRBD2 (6 bases). The CDR3 spans 12 residues. Germline CDR1 and CDR2: GTSNPN and SVGIG (reference sequence). Trimming took off 5 bases at V and 5 bases at J, with 11 bases between the two ends.

The chain joins TRBV28 to TRBJ1-6, with D tentatively TRBD1 (6 bases). V was cut by 4 bases and J by 9 bases, with 10 bases left in between. Germline CDR1 reads MDHEN; CDR2 reads SYDVKM. This CDR3 is built from 13 residues. CDR3 nucleotides: TGTGCCAGCAGTTCGACAGGAGTTTCACCCCTCCACTTT. It encodes CASSSTGVSPLHF.

The V and J genes are TRBV5-1 and TRBJ2-1; 9 nucleotides line up with TRBD2. The length of the CDR3 is 17 residues. J lost 0 bases, V lost 4 bases, and 8 bases had no gene match. The germline CDR1 and CDR2 sequences are SGHRS and YFSETQ. The CDR3 loop is CASSPGVAGDSYNEQFF. The DNA for the CDR3 is TGCGCCAGCAGCCCCGGGGTAGCGGGGGACTCCTACAATGAGCAGTTCTTC.

The chain joins TRBV5-1 to TRBJ2-5; possible D gene TRBD2, 5 bases. Germline V CDR1 and CDR2: SGHRS, YFSETQ. This CDR3 has 14 residues. V lost 0 bases to trimming and J lost 9 bases, with 15 bases between them. CDR3 nucleotide sequence: TGCGCCAGCAGCTTGGCAACTCTGGGGAGCCCCCAGTACTTC. It is translated as CASSLATLGSPQYF. The variable domain in full, with the rest retrieved from reference TRBV5-1 and TRBJ2-5, is KAGVTQTPRYLIKTRGQQVTLSCSPISGHRSVSWYQQTPGQGLQFLFEYFSETQRNKGNFPGRFSGRQFSNSRSEMNVSTLELGDSALYLCASSLATLGSPQYFGPGTRLLVL.

The chain joins TRBV28 to TRBJ2-5; D is uncertain. CDR1 and CDR2 (germline): MDHEN, SYDVKM. This CDR3 has 16 residues. Trimming stripped 3 bases from V and 2 bases from J, with 16 bases between. The CDR3 region has the DNA TGTGCCAGCAGTTTCGAGTCAGGCGCTAATCAAGAGACCCAGTACTTC. Translation: CASSFESGANQETQYF.

The chain recombines TRBV7-8 with TRBJ1-5; 10 bases map to TRBD1. The CDR3 consists of 14 residues. V trimming: 5 bases; J trimming: 7 bases; junction bases outside the gene matches: 5. Germline V gene sequence: CDR1 SGHVS, CDR2 FQNEAQ. DNA of the CDR3: TGTGCCAGCAGCCTCGGGACAGGGGAACAGCCCCAGCATTTT. It is translated as CASSLGTGEQPQHF.

This sequence joins TRBV29-1 and TRBJ2-3; TRBD1 agrees at 9 bases. The CDR3 length is 16 residues. From germline, CDR1 is SQVTM and CDR2 ANQGSEA. With 3 bases clipped from V and 3 bases from J, the junction kept 10 bases outside the gene matches. The CDR3 DNA is TGCAGCGTTGATGACCCTAACAGGGGGCTGACAGATACGCAGTATTTT. This translates into CSVDDPNRGLTDTQYF.

CDR3 in DNA: TGTGCCAGCAGCCAAGAACGGCAGGGGATTAACTATGGCTACACCTTC. This codes for CASSQERQGINYGYTF. The chain uses TRBV4-2 and TRBJ1-2; maybe TRBD1 (6 bases). The V and J ends lost 0 bases and 1 base respectively, with 12 bases between them. CDR1 is LGHNA and CDR2 is YNFKEQ in the germline V gene. The CDR3 is made up of 16 amino acids.

The rearrangement uses TRBV3-1 (or the pseudogene TRBV3-2) and TRBJ2-3; TRBD2 aligns across 13 bases. Germline-derived CDR1 and CDR2 are LGHDT and YNNKEL (reference sequence). The CDR3 has 15 residues. V shed 4 bases, J shed 5 bases, and the junction held 3 bases outside the gene matches. The CDR3 DNA is TGTGCCAGCAGCCTGACTAGCGGGGGGAAAGATACGCAGTATTTT. This encodes CASSLTSGGKDTQYF.

This clone was recorded once. The chain has TRBV6-5 and TRBJ1-1; 8 bases agree with TRBD1. In germline, CDR1 is MNHEY, CDR2 SVGAGI. J lost 1 base, V lost 8 bases, and 9 bases had no gene match. This CDR3 is 15 amino acids long. The CDR3, as DNA: TGTGCCAGCCGCCCCCGGACAGGGTGGAACACTGAAGCTTTCTTT. It translates to CASRPRTGWNTEAFF.